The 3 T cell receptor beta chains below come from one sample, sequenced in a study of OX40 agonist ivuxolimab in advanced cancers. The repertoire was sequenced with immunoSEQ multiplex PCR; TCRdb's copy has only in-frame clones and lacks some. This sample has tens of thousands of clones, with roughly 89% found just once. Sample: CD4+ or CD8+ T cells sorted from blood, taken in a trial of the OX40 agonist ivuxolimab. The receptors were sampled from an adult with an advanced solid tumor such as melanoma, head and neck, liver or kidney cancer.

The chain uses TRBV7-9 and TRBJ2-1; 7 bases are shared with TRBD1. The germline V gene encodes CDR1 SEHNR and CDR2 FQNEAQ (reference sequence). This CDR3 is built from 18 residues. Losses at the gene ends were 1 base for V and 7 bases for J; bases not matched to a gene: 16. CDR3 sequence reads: CASSLVGHDREFWNEQFF. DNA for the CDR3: TGTGCCAGCAGCTTAGTTGGGCACGACAGGGAATTTTGGAATGAGCAGTTCTTC.

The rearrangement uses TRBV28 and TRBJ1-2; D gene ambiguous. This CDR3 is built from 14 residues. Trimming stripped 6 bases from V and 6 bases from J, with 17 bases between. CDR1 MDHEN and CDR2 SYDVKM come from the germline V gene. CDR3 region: CASRPQTVRHGYTF. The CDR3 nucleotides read TGTGCCAGCAGACCGCAAACAGTGAGGCATGGCTACACCTTC.

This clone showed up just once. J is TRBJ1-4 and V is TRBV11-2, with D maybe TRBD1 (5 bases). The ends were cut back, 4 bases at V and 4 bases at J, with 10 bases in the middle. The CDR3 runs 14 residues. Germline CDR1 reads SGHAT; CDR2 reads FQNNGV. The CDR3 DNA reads TGTGCCAGCAGCTCCGGGACGGATAATGAAAAACTGTTTTTT. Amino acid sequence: CASSSGTDNEKLFF.